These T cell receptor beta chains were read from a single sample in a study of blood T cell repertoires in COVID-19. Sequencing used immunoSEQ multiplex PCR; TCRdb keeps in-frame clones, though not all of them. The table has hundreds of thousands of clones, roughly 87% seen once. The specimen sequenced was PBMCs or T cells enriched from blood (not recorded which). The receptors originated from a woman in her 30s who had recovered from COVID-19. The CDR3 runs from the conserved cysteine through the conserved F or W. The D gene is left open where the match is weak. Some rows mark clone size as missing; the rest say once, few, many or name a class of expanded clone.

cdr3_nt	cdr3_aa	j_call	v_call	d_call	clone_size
TGTGCCAGCAGGGGGGGGACAGGGATCCCCTACGAGCAGTACTTC	CASRGGTGIPYEQYF	TRBJ2-7	TRBV27	TRBD1	-
TGTGCCAGCAGCATCCGGGACAGGTTGACTGAAGCTTTCTTT	CASSIRDRLTEAFF	TRBJ1-1	TRBV7-9	TRBD1	-
TGTGCCAGCAAGAATTGGGACTCGGCGACCGGGGAGCTGTTTTTT	CASKNWDSATGELFF	TRBJ2-2	TRBV2	-	-
TGTGCCAGCAGCGACCGGACAGGGGCCGGGGAGCTGTTTTTT	CASSDRTGAGELFF	TRBJ2-2	TRBV3-1/TRBV3-2	TRBD1	-
TGTGCCAGCTCAGCTACAACAGGGGGTGGAAACTATGGCTACACCTTC	CASSATTGGGNYGYTF	TRBJ1-2	TRBV18	TRBD1	-
TGTGCCAGCAGCGTATCCGGGGTTGGCACCGGGGAGCTGTTTTTT	CASSVSGVGTGELFF	TRBJ2-2	TRBV9	-	-
TGTGCCAGCAGGGGGACAGCGTACGATAACTATGGCTACACCTTC	CASRGTAYDNYGYTF	TRBJ1-2	TRBV6-5	TRBD1	-
TGTGCCAGCGCCTTAAACCCGACTAGCGGGAACATTCAGTACTTC	CASALNPTSGNIQYF	TRBJ2-4	TRBV27	TRBD2	-
TGTGCCAGCAGCTTAAGAGGACGGAGGAGCTCCTACAATGAGCAGTTCTTC	CASSLRGRRSSYNEQFF	TRBJ2-1	TRBV7-9	-	few
TGTGCCAGCAGCCCCCGGACTAGCGGCTCCTACAATGAGCAGTTCTTC	CASSPRTSGSYNEQFF	TRBJ2-1	TRBV9	TRBD2	-
TGCAGCGTTGATGGCCAGGGAGAGACCCAGTACTTC	CSVDGQGETQYF	TRBJ2-5	TRBV29-1	-	once
TGTGCCAGCAGTCCAAAGGCAGGGGATCCCGGGGAGCTGTTTTTT	CASSPKAGDPGELFF	TRBJ2-2	TRBV7-2	-	-
TGCAGTGCTAGTGCCGCCGGGTCCTATAATTCACCCCTCCACTTT	CSASAAGSYNSPLHF	TRBJ1-6	TRBV20-1	-	-
TGTGCCACCAGCAGAGATCGACTAGGGTCAGATACGCAGTATTTT	CATSRDRLGSDTQYF	TRBJ2-3	TRBV15	-	-
TGTGCCAGCAGCCAAGGGTACGGCGGGGGAGCTTTCTTT	CASSQGYGGGAFF	TRBJ1-1	TRBV3-1/TRBV3-2	-	-
TGTGCCAGCAGCTTAGCGTGGGGGGTGAACTACGAGCAGTACTTC	CASSLAWGVNYEQYF	TRBJ2-7	TRBV7-9	-	-
TGTGCCAGCAGCCGCCGACAGGGTCTCTCTGGAAACACCATATATTTT	CASSRRQGLSGNTIYF	TRBJ1-3	TRBV5-6	TRBD1	once
TGTGCCAGCAGCCTTGCTTGGAGGGGCGGGCCCCTCGCCTACAATGAGCAGTTCTTC	CASSLAWRGGPLAYNEQFF	TRBJ2-1	TRBV7-9	-	-
TGCAGCGTTGGGACAAGGGGTGACACCGGGGAGCTGTTTTTT	CSVGTRGDTGELFF	TRBJ2-2	TRBV29-1	-	-
TGCGCCAGCACCCCAGGGAATAATGAAAAACTGTTTTTT	CASTPGNNEKLFF	TRBJ1-4	TRBV10-2	-	-
TGTGCCAGCAGCCTAATGCTGGGACAGGACTCTGGCTACACCTTC	CASSLMLGQDSGYTF	TRBJ1-2	TRBV14	TRBD1	-
TGTGCCAGTAGCTTCCCCACTAGCGGGGGAACAGATACGCAGTATTTT	CASSFPTSGGTDTQYF	TRBJ2-3	TRBV19	TRBD2	-
TGTGCCAGCAGTTCCCCTCGAGTCTCACCCCTCCACTTT	CASSSPRVSPLHF	TRBJ1-6	TRBV27	-	-
TGTGCCAGCAGCTTAGCCGGCGGCGCCTACGAGCAGTACTTC	CASSLAGGAYEQYF	TRBJ2-7	TRBV7-8	-	once
TGTGCCAGCAGCCACGGACAGGGGGCCTACAATGAGCAGTTCTTC	CASSHGQGAYNEQFF	TRBJ2-1	TRBV5-8	TRBD1	once
TGTGCCACCAGCAGAGGACAGGATAATAATTCACCCCTCCACTTT	CATSRGQDNNSPLHF	TRBJ1-6	TRBV15	-	-
TGTGCCAGCAGTCCCTTTCCCAGGGATTTACATCAGCCCCAGCATTTT	CASSPFPRDLHQPQHF	TRBJ1-5	TRBV27	-	-
TGTGCCAGCAGTTCCCCGGGGGGGAGCTCCTACGAGCAGTACTTC	CASSSPGGSSYEQYF	TRBJ2-7	TRBV6-5	TRBD2	-
TGTGCCACCAGTGATTTGGCGAGCGGGGGGACTGAGCAGTTCTTC	CATSDLASGGTEQFF	TRBJ2-1	TRBV24-1	TRBD2	-